A single sample is the source of the 2 T cell receptor beta chains below, sequenced in a study of T cells in Graves' hyperthyroidism and ophthalmopathy. Amplification yielded TCR beta CDR3 regions, with RNA transcripts as the source. First-round RT-PCR of the TCR CDR3 relied on the HTBI primer set. TCRdb independently ran MiXCR on the multiplex PCR reads; one entry per CDR3 protein. The sample has approximately 600,000 distinct CDR3 sequences, around 15% seen once. Sequencing was done on a sample of blood. These receptors were taken from a woman aged 25 to 39 with Graves' hyperthyroidism.

The V gene is TRBV18, the J gene TRBJ2-7; D might be TRBD2 (6 bases). Trimming stripped 8 bases from V and 5 bases from J, with 19 bases between. The CDR3 length is 14 residues. Germline CDR1 KGHSH, CDR2 LQKENI. Here the CDR3 reads CASSQEGPRDEQYF. CDR3 nucleotides: TGTGCCAGCAGCCAGGAGGGCCCTAGGGACGAGCAGTACTTC.

This clonotype occurred many times. The chain joins TRBV2 to TRBJ2-3; 9 nucleotides align to TRBD1. The CDR3 extends over 20 amino acids. CDR1 and CDR2 from the germline V gene are SNHLY and FYNNEI. V trimming: 7 bases; J trimming: 1 base; junction bases outside the gene matches: 21. CDR3 protein: CASKDSLRFGGDRGTDTQYF. CDR3 sequence (DNA): TGTGCCAGCAAGGACTCCCTAAGGTTTGGTGGGGACAGGGGCACAGATACGCAGTATTTT.